The 13 T cell receptor beta chains below were found in one sample sequenced in a study of molecular identifiers for immune sequencing clone quantification. TCRdb re-derived calls from the PCR reads in MiXCR, one entry per CDR3 protein. The sample contains under 600,000 distinct CDR3 sequences, about 26% of which appear only once. The sequenced sample was naive CD8+ T cells from blood, with Jurkat cell RNA spiked in. Noted subset: FACS-sorted CD8+CD4-CCR7+CD45RA+ naive T cells. The receptors were sampled from a human donor in good health. Some libraries in this study had Jurkat cell RNA spiked in.

CDR3 region: CATGTGDTGELFF. CDR3 bases: TGTGCCACGGGGACAGGGGACACCGGGGAGCTGTTTTTT. The J gene is TRBJ2-2, the V gene TRBV27; 10 positions agree with TRBD1. Germline values: CDR1 MNHEY, CDR2 SMNVEV (reference sequence). The J segment lost 3 bases and the V segment lost 10 bases, leaving 2 bases of the junction unmatched. CDR3 length: 13 amino acids.

A few counts support this clonotype. CDR3 residues: CASSFNLPGTGIHEQYF. The CDR3 bases are TGTGCCAGCAGCTTTAATCTCCCCGGGACAGGGATCCACGAGCAGTACTTC. V gene TRBV11-2 combines with J gene TRBJ2-7; 9 nucleotides match TRBD1. From germline, CDR1 is SGHAT and CDR2 FQNNGV. V dropped 3 bases and J dropped 5; count of bases not matched to a gene: 14. The CDR3 loop spans 17 amino acids. Filled out from reference TRBV11-2 and TRBJ2-7, the complete variable domain reads EAGVAQSPRYKIIEKRQSVAFWCNPISGHATLYWYQQILGQGPKLLIQFQNNGVVDDSQLPKDRFSAERLKGVDSTLKIQPAKLEDSAVYLCASSFNLPGTGIHEQYFGPGTRLTVT.

This clonotype was seen at least ten times. The chain's CDR3 is CSATKGDYSPLHF. The CDR3, as DNA: TGCAGTGCCACAAAAGGGGACTATTCACCCCTCCACTTT. The chain carries TRBV20-1 and TRBJ1-6; tentatively, D is TRBD1 (5 bases). The V gene's germline CDR1 is DFQATT and CDR2 SNEGSKA (reference sequence). V gave up 6 bases and J gave up 8 bases, with 14 bases separating them. The CDR3 length is 13 residues.

This clonotype was seen repeatedly, ten times or more. The chain couples TRBV30 to TRBJ1-1, with D perhaps TRBD1 (6 bases). V was shortened by 3 bases and J by 4 bases, with 12 bases between the two germline ends. Per the germline V gene, CDR1 is GTSNPN and CDR2 is SVGIG (reference sequence). The CDR3 has 13 amino acids. This CDR3 is CAWSWEGGTEAFF. For the CDR3, the DNA is TGTGCCTGGAGCTGGGAGGGGGGCACTGAAGCTTTCTTT. The variable domain in full, with the rest retrieved from reference TRBV30 and TRBJ1-1, is SQTIHQWPATLVQPVGSPLSLECTVEGTSNPNLYWYRQAAGRGLQLLFYSVGIGQISSEVPQNLSASRPQDRQFILSSKKLLLSDSGFYLCAWSWEGGTEAFFGQGTRLTVV.

This clonotype was detected ten times or more. The genes are TRBV29-1 and TRBJ2-2, with D possibly TRBD2 on 5 matching bases. The CDR3 is made up of 15 amino acids. Germline values: CDR1 SQVTM, CDR2 ANQGSEA. Trimming stripped 3 bases from V and 2 bases from J, with 13 bases between. The CDR3 nucleotides read TGCAGCGTTGAGGTTCCAGCGGTTAACACCGGGGAGCTGTTTTTT. Residues: CSVEVPAVNTGELFF.

The V call is TRBV20-1, the J call TRBJ2-2, with no clear D. The length of the CDR3 is 13 residues. Germline-derived CDR1 and CDR2 are DFQATT and SNEGSKA (reference sequence). V shed 1 base and J shed 7 bases, with 10 bases lying between them. The CDR3: CSARVWDRGELFF. In nucleotides, the CDR3 is TGCAGTGCTAGAGTGTGGGATCGCGGGGAGCTGTTTTTT.

This clonotype showed up just a few times. The CDR3 DNA follows: TGTGCCACCTCGAAGGGGTTGAGCTCCTACAATGAGCAGTTCTTC. As protein: CATSKGLSSYNEQFF. The V call is TRBV15, the J call TRBJ2-1; D perhaps matches TRBD1 (5 bases). The CDR3 sequence is 15 residues long. CDR1 is LNHNV and CDR2 is YYDKDF in the germline V gene (reference sequence). The germline V and J ends were trimmed by 8 bases and 0 bases, with 14 bases remaining between them. Supplemented by reference TRBV15 and TRBJ2-1, the full variable domain reads DAMVIQNPRYQVTQFGKPVTLSCSQTLNHNVMYWYQQKSSQAPKLLFHYYDKDFNNEADTPDNFQSRRPNTSFCFLDIRSPGLGDTAMYLCATSKGLSSYNEQFFGPGTRLTVL.

The J gene is TRBJ2-7, the V gene TRBV5-6; D may be TRBD1 or TRBD2 (6 bases each). The length of the CDR3 is 16 residues. V was clipped by 0 bases and J by 2 bases, with 15 bases between them. Germline V gives CDR1 SGHDT, CDR2 YYEEEE. The CDR3 DNA reads as TGTGCCAGCAGCTTGGGTTCGGGGGCGCACCCCTACGAGCAGTACTTC. The encoded protein is CASSLGSGAHPYEQYF.

This chain uses TRBV28 with TRBJ2-1; 7 bases fit TRBD1. V lost 3 bases and J lost 10; bases outside the gene matches: 15. The CDR3 runs to 16 residues. Germline-derived CDR1 and CDR2 are MDHEN and SYDVKM. CDR3 region: CASSFRPRDSQAEQFF. The DNA for the CDR3 is TGTGCCAGCAGTTTCCGCCCTCGGGACAGTCAGGCGGAGCAGTTCTTC.

This clonotype was seen a few times. This chain connects TRBV6-5 to TRBJ1-4, with D tentatively TRBD1 (5 bases). Trimming took off 2 bases at V and 7 bases at J, with 11 bases between the two ends. CDR1 is MNHEY, CDR2 SVGAGI, per germline. The CDR3 has 14 amino acids. CDR3 residues: CASSYIGETEKLFF. In DNA form, the CDR3 reads TGTGCCAGCAGTTACATAGGGGAGACTGAAAAACTGTTTTTT.

Remarks on this clonotype: The germline gene is not matched at one end of the junction; a read error may be the cause. This sequence joins TRBV5-5 and TRBJ2-7, with no clear D. Per germline, CDR1 SGHKS and CDR2 YYEKEE (reference sequence). The CDR3 consists of 16 residues. The CDR3 spells CASSDGYITNPYGQYF. Written as DNA, the CDR3 is TGTGCCAGCAGCGACGGATACATTACAAATCCCTACGGGCAGTACTTC.

The chain carries TRBV9 and TRBJ2-1, with TRBD2 as a possible D gene (6 bases). The germline gives CDR1 SGDLS, CDR2 YYNGEE. The CDR3 extends over 15 amino acids. V was clipped by 2 bases and J by 4 bases, with 13 bases between them. This CDR3 is CASSVAGSGYNEQFF. The CDR3 bases are TGTGCCAGCAGCGTTGCGGGGAGTGGGTACAATGAGCAGTTCTTC.

A word on this clonotype: This clone may be a read error of a much larger clone one base away. The chain is built from TRBV29-1 and TRBJ1-1, with TRBD1 matching 7 bases. The J segment lost 6 bases and the V segment lost 3 bases, leaving 13 bases of the junction unmatched. The CDR3 spans 15 residues. The V gene's germline CDR1 is SQVTM and CDR2 ANQGSEA. The CDR3 loop reads CSVDPRTGSYAEAFF. The CDR3 bases are TGCAGCGTTGACCCGCGGACAGGAAGCTACGCTGAAGCTTTCTTT.